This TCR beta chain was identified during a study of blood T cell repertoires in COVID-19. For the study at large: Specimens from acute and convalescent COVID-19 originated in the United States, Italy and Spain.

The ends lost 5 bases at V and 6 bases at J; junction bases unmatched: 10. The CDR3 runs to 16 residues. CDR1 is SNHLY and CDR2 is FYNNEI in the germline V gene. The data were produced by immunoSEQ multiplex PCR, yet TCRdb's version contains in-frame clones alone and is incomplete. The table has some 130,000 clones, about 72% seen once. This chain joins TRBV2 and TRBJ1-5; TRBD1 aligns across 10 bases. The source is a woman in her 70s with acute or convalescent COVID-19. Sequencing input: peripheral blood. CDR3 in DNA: TGTGCCAGCAGTCGACCTGGGACAGGGGATCGTCAGCCCCAGCATTTT. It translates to CASSRPGTGDRQPQHF.